Listed here are 13 T cell receptor beta chains from one sample, sequenced in a study of blood T cells in healthy people across ages. Together with a sample-barcoded 5' primer, a J-beta primer mix was included in a second PCR lasting roughly 6 to 12 cycles. TCRdb analysed the 5' RACE reads with MiXCR anew, one entry per CDR3 protein. The table lists 600,000 to 850,000 distinct CDR3 sequences, roughly 43% of them singletons. Material for sequencing was blood. These receptors were taken from an older woman in good health.

CDR3 residues: CASSQVWGYEQYF. In DNA, the CDR3 is TGTGCCAGCAGCCAAGTCTGGGGCTACGAGCAGTACTTC. The chain employs TRBV3-1 and TRBJ2-7, with no clear D. Germline V gene sequence: CDR1 LGHDT, CDR2 YNNKEL (reference sequence). The CDR3 consists of 13 residues. Trimming took 1 base from V and 3 from J, leaving 7 bases between them.

This chain connects TRBV7-3 to TRBJ2-3; 11 bases are shared with TRBD2. Unmatched junction bases numbered 4, after V lost 4 bases and J lost 4 bases. Germline CDR1 SGHTA, CDR2 FQGTGA. The CDR3 has 15 residues. The CDR3, as DNA: TGTGCCAGCAGCTCGACTAGCGGGATCGCAGATACGCAGTATTTT. Protein: CASSSTSGIADTQYF.

CDR3 protein: CASSYGTGTAYEQYF. The CDR3 bases are TGTGCCAGCAGTTACGGGACCGGGACTGCATACGAGCAGTACTTC. The chain joins TRBV6-6 to TRBJ2-1; D possibly corresponds to TRBD2 (6 bases). TRBJ2-7 explains the end of the DNA better; the J call may be wrong. Per germline, CDR1 MNHNY and CDR2 SVGAGI (reference sequence). The CDR3 has 15 amino acids.

With respect to this clonotype: Mismatch with germline at one junction end may stem from a read error. The CDR3 DNA is TGTACCAGCAGTGATCTGGGACTGGTGTTCTTC. It codes for CTSSDLGLVFF. This chain connects TRBV6-1 to TRBJ2-1, with TRBD2 as a possible D gene (6 bases). The germline V gene encodes CDR1 MNHNS and CDR2 SASEGT. CDR3 length: 11 amino acids.

The genes are TRBV7-2 and TRBJ2-4, with D unresolved. The DNA end lines up better with TRBJ2-5; the J call may be wrong. CDR1 is SGHTA, CDR2 FQGNSA, per germline. The CDR3 sequence is 13 residues long. The CDR3 bases are TGTGCCAGCAGCGTACCACTTCGGGAGACCCAGTACTTC. Its translation: CASSVPLRETQYF.

This clonotype was counted only a few times. The genes are TRBV7-6 and TRBJ2-7; D may be TRBD2 (7 bases). The CDR3 sequence is 15 residues long. CDR1 SGHVS and CDR2 FNYEAQ come from the germline V gene. V lost 0 bases and J lost 6, with 15 bases in between. CDR3 protein: CASSLAGLEGGEQYF. In DNA form, the CDR3 reads TGTGCCAGCAGCTTAGCAGGACTAGAGGGGGGCGAGCAGTACTTC.

This chain connects TRBV6-2 or TRBV6-3 to TRBJ2-3, with D perhaps matching TRBD2 (6 bases). The CDR3 runs to 15 residues. Germline CDR1 is MNHEY and CDR2 is SVGEGT. The V gene lost 4 bases and the J gene lost 0 bases, with 11 bases spanning the gap. The CDR3 here is CASSFGLASTDTQYF. The CDR3 coding sequence is TGTGCCAGCAGTTTCGGGCTAGCGAGCACAGATACGCAGTATTTT.

The rearrangement links TRBV5-5 to TRBJ2-7, with D unclear. Trimming took off 6 bases at V and 2 bases at J, with 15 bases between the two ends. The CDR3 runs to 14 residues. Germline values: CDR1 SGHKS, CDR2 YYEKEE (reference sequence). The CDR3, as DNA: TGTGCCAGCAAACCTCGGACGGATACCTACGAGCAGTACTTC. As protein: CASKPRTDTYEQYF.

Only a few counts were recorded for this clonotype. This chain uses TRBV20-1 with TRBJ2-7, with TRBD1 matching over 9 bases. This CDR3 is built from 16 residues. Germline trimming cut 0 bases from V and 6 bases from J; bases unmatched to any gene: 12. Germline V gene lookup returns CDR1 DFQATT and CDR2 SNEGSKA (reference sequence). The CDR3 DNA follows: TGCAGTGCTAGAGAAAGCTTTTTGGACAGGGGTAGCGAGCAGTACTTC. Protein product: CSARESFLDRGSEQYF.

The chain carries TRBV6-2 or TRBV6-3 and TRBJ2-5; 8 bases align to TRBD1. The V segment lost 6 bases and the J segment 0 bases; nucleotides outside the gene matches: 12. In germline, CDR1 is MNHEY, CDR2 SVGEGT. The CDR3 contains 17 residues. The CDR3 sequence: CASSNDRGGGYQETQYF. The CDR3 coding sequence is TGTGCCAGCAGCAATGACAGGGGCGGAGGGTACCAAGAGACCCAGTACTTC.

In this sample, this clonotype turned up many times. The chain is built from TRBV9 and TRBJ2-3; no reliable D call. With 2 bases removed from V and 0 bases from J, the gap between germline ends came to 10 bases. Germline V gives CDR1 SGDLS, CDR2 YYNGEE. This CDR3 spans 15 amino acids. In nucleotides, the CDR3 is TGTGCCAGCAGCGTTCGGGTAGAAAGCACAGATACGCAGTATTTT. The encoded protein is CASSVRVESTDTQYF.

The V call is TRBV6-5, the J call TRBJ1-2; no definite D call. CDR1 MNHEY and CDR2 SVGAGI come from the germline V gene. V was cut by 2 bases and J by 3 bases, with 13 bases left in between. This CDR3 has 15 residues. DNA for the CDR3: TGTGCCAGCAGTTACGAGGGCCGTAACTACTATGGCTACACCTTC. Its translation: CASSYEGRNYYGYTF.

This clonotype was recorded a few times. The chain employs TRBV20-1 and TRBJ2-4, with 10 nucleotides matching TRBD1. With the DNA end fitting TRBJ2-7 better, the J assignment may be wrong. The CDR3 runs 14 residues. Germline values: CDR1 DFQATT, CDR2 SNEGSKA (reference sequence). CDR3 sequence: CSATLGTGVHEQYF. The CDR3 DNA reads as TGCAGTGCAACCCTCGGGACAGGGGTCCACGAGCAGTACTTC.